The 32 T cell receptor beta chains below come from one sample, sequenced in a study of PD-1 blockade in mismatch repair-deficient tumors. Clones were sequenced by immunoSEQ multiplex PCR, and TCRdb holds only the in-frame ones, with some missing. The sample records some 21,000 clones, around 80% being singletons. Source: PBMCs, taken 52 weeks after starting pembrolizumab. These receptors were taken from an adult with mismatch repair-deficient cancer.

The chain carries TRBV29-1 and TRBJ2-3; D might be TRBD1 (6 bases). Per germline, CDR1 SQVTM and CDR2 ANQGSEA. The CDR3 totals 12 residues. Trimming removed 7 bases at V and 1 base at J, with 9 bases between. This CDR3 is CSARQGTDTQYF. For the CDR3, the DNA is TGCAGCGCCCGACAGGGCACAGATACGCAGTATTTT.

The V gene is TRBV28, the J gene TRBJ1-1; D is possibly TRBD1 (5 bases). The CDR3 has 14 residues. Trimming took 3 bases from V and 4 from J, leaving 12 bases between them. The germline CDR1 and CDR2 sequences are MDHEN and SYDVKM. The CDR3 DNA reads as TGTGCCAGCAGTTTGGTATCCGGGGGCACTGAAGCTTTCTTT. It is translated as CASSLVSGGTEAFF.

This chain uses TRBV28 with TRBJ2-5; a weak D match, TRBD2 (6 bases). The germline V and J ends were trimmed by 6 bases and 5 bases, with 13 bases remaining between them. This CDR3 comprises 13 residues. The germline gives CDR1 MDHEN, CDR2 SYDVKM. The CDR3 here is CASRGDFRETQYF. The CDR3 nucleotides read TGTGCCAGCAGAGGGGACTTCAGGGAGACCCAGTACTTC.

V is TRBV28 and J is TRBJ2-1; 7 bases fit TRBD2. The CDR3 consists of 15 residues. Unmatched junction bases numbered 7, after V lost 4 bases and J lost 4 bases. Looked up from germline, CDR1 is MDHEN and CDR2 is SYDVKM. The CDR3 DNA reads TGTGCCAGCAGTTGGTGGGCGGGAGAGTACAATGAGCAGTTCTTC. Residues: CASSWWAGEYNEQFF.

The chain recombines TRBV11-2 with TRBJ2-7, with TRBD2 as a possible D gene (7 bases). This CDR3 spans 13 amino acids. Germline V gives CDR1 SGHAT, CDR2 FQNNGV. Trimming left V 5 bases short and J 7 bases short, with 15 bases between. CDR3 nucleotide sequence: TGTGCCAGCAGCACGGGGGGCGGACGGGAGCAGTACTTC. It yields the protein CASSTGGGREQYF.

The chain links TRBV11-3 to TRBJ2-1, with 10 bases that match TRBD2. Per the germline V gene, CDR1 is SGHNT and CDR2 is YENEEA. With 4 bases clipped from V and 6 bases from J, the junction kept 3 bases outside the gene matches. This CDR3 region has 14 residues. The CDR3, as DNA: TGTGCCAGCAGCTGGACTAGCGGACGCAATGAGCAGTTCTTC. Its translation is CASSWTSGRNEQFF.

This chain uses TRBV11-2 with TRBJ1-5, with 11 positions matching TRBD1. Looked up from germline, CDR1 is SGHAT and CDR2 is FQNNGV. V shed 0 bases and J 0 bases; nucleotides not matched to a gene: 10. This CDR3 is 20 amino acids long. The CDR3 here is CASSLDDFGQGAISNQPQHF. The CDR3 coding sequence is TGTGCCAGCAGCTTAGATGATTTTGGACAGGGGGCAATTAGCAATCAGCCCCAGCATTTT.

V and J are TRBV10-1 and TRBJ2-2, with 12 bases lining up with TRBD2. Germline V CDR1 and CDR2: WNHNN, SYGVQD (reference sequence). V trimming: 6 bases; J trimming: 6 bases; junction bases outside the gene matches: 5. The CDR3 length is 15 residues. CDR3 region: CASSPRLAGAGELFF. CDR3 nucleotides: TGCGCCAGCAGCCCCAGACTAGCGGGAGCCGGGGAGCTGTTTTTT.

This clone was observed once. This chain joins TRBV7-3 and TRBJ2-5; tentatively, D is TRBD2 (7 bases). V dropped 5 bases and J dropped 5 bases, with 21 bases sitting between them. The length of the CDR3 is 16 residues. Germline lookup yields CDR1 SGHTA and CDR2 FQGTGA. For the CDR3, the DNA is TGTGCCAGCAGCCCTTGGGGGCGGGAGCTGCTGGAGACCCAGTACTTC. Protein: CASSPWGRELLETQYF.

This chain uses TRBV5-1 with TRBJ2-2, with D perhaps matching TRBD1 (5 bases). CDR1 is SGHRS and CDR2 is YFSETQ in the germline V gene. The CDR3 has 14 amino acids. Trimming removed 0 bases from V and 4 bases from J, with 7 bases in between. This chain's CDR3 is CASSLVDTTGELFF. The CDR3 DNA sequence: TGCGCCAGCAGCTTGGTGGACACCACCGGGGAGCTGTTTTTT.

This chain joins TRBV27 and TRBJ2-3, with D maybe TRBD2 (6 bases). With 3 bases removed from V and 1 base from J, the gap between germline ends came to 14 bases. The CDR3 has 16 amino acids. In germline, CDR1 is MNHEY, CDR2 SMNVEV (reference sequence). The CDR3 loop is CASSFTGREGTDTQYF. CDR3 sequence (DNA): TGTGCCAGCAGTTTCACGGGGCGGGAAGGCACAGATACGCAGTATTTT.

The J gene is TRBJ2-7, the V gene TRBV10-3; D gene ambiguous. Germline assignment: CDR1 ENHRY and CDR2 SYGVKD. The CDR3 length is 14 residues. The V end lost 3 bases, the J end lost 0 bases, and 9 bases lay between the germline ends. This chain's CDR3 is CAISDEVNSYEQYF. DNA of the CDR3: TGTGCCATCAGTGATGAGGTAAACTCCTACGAGCAGTACTTC.

The genes are TRBV5-6 and TRBJ2-7; 7 bases line up with TRBD1. This CDR3 comprises 15 residues. Germline lookup yields CDR1 SGHDT and CDR2 YYEEEE. The ends lost 6 bases at V and 5 bases at J; junction bases unmatched: 14. The CDR3 spells CASKQITGVSDEQYF. The CDR3 DNA is TGTGCCAGCAAGCAGATTACAGGGGTTAGCGACGAGCAGTACTTC.

The table lists this clone with a count of one. The chain couples TRBV6-1 to TRBJ2-5; 10 positions agree with TRBD1. V trimming: 5 bases; J trimming: 0 bases; junction bases outside the gene matches: 3. Germline values: CDR1 MNHNS, CDR2 SASEGT. The CDR3 is 15 amino acids. CDR3 DNA: TGTGCCAGCAGTTGGGGGACAGGGGACCAAGAGACCCAGTACTTC. It codes for CASSWGTGDQETQYF.

This chain links TRBV19 with TRBJ2-3; TRBD1 matches at 8 bases. Germline CDR1 is LNHDA and CDR2 is SQIVND (reference sequence). This CDR3 has 17 residues. J lost 0 bases, V lost 7 bases, and 12 bases had no gene match. Here the CDR3 reads CASKGDRGAISTDTQYF. In DNA, the CDR3 is TGTGCCAGTAAGGGTGACAGGGGCGCGATTAGCACAGATACGCAGTATTTT. Filled out from reference TRBV19 and TRBJ2-3, the complete variable domain reads DGGITQSPKYLFRKEGQNVTLSCEQNLNHDAMYWYRQDPGQGLRLIYYSQIVNDFQKGDIAEGYSVSREKKESFPLTVTSAQKNPTAFYLCASKGDRGAISTDTQYFGPGTRLTVL.

The chain joins TRBV19 to TRBJ1-1, with D tentatively TRBD1 (6 bases). The CDR3 sequence is 17 residues long. V was pared by 7 bases and J by 3 bases, with 24 bases between. Germline values: CDR1 LNHDA, CDR2 SQIVND (reference sequence). CDR3 DNA sequence: TGTGCCAGTAAGAGGAGGGGGGGCAATGTGTTGGACACTGAAGCTTTCTTT. This gives the protein CASKRRGGNVLDTEAFF. The whole variable domain, filled in from reference TRBV19 and TRBJ1-1, reads DGGITQSPKYLFRKEGQNVTLSCEQNLNHDAMYWYRQDPGQGLRLIYYSQIVNDFQKGDIAEGYSVSREKKESFPLTVTSAQKNPTAFYLCASKRRGGNVLDTEAFFGQGTRLTVV.

This clone has just one count. This chain joins TRBV7-9 and TRBJ1-2, with 8 bases aligning to TRBD1. There are 14 residues in the CDR3. Germline CDR1 is SEHNR and CDR2 is FQNEAQ (reference sequence). J was trimmed by 6 bases and V by 5 bases; bases with no gene match: 8. The CDR3 loop reads CASSLHGTGHGYTF. In nucleotides, the CDR3 is TGTGCCAGCAGCCTACACGGGACAGGTCATGGCTACACCTTC.

The chain recombines TRBV2 with TRBJ2-7, with a weak D call TRBD1 (5 bases). V was pared by 5 bases and J by 3 bases, with 11 bases between. The CDR3 is 13 amino acids. In germline, CDR1 is SNHLY, CDR2 FYNNEI. In DNA, the CDR3 is TGTGCCAGCAGTTACCTGACAGTCTACGAGCAGTACTTC. Protein product: CASSYLTVYEQYF.

The chain combines TRBV7-9 with TRBJ1-1, with a weak D call TRBD1 (5 bases). The CDR3 is made up of 14 amino acids. The V gene's germline CDR1 is SEHNR and CDR2 FQNEAQ (reference sequence). Between the trimmed V and J ends, which lost 7 bases and 5 bases, there was a span of 17 bases. CDR3 sequence: CASTQQGVGTEAFF. The CDR3 nucleotides are TGTGCCAGCACCCAGCAAGGGGTCGGAACTGAAGCTTTCTTT.

V and J are TRBV4-2 and TRBJ2-1; D possibly corresponds to TRBD2 (5 bases). The germline CDR1 and CDR2 sequences are LGHNA and YNFKEQ. This CDR3 comprises 11 residues. V lost 8 bases and J lost 8, with 10 bases in between. The CDR3 nucleotides read TGTGCCAGCGGGAGAGGAGATGAGCAGTTCTTC. Encoded protein: CASGRGDEQFF.

The gene calls are TRBV11-3 and TRBJ1-1; 8 nucleotides line up with TRBD1. Germline CDR1 reads SGHNT; CDR2 reads YENEEA. CDR3 length: 16 amino acids. J was trimmed by 3 bases and V by 3 bases; bases with no gene match: 9. The CDR3 is CASSFDLQGADTEAFF. For the CDR3, the DNA is TGTGCCAGCAGCTTCGATTTGCAGGGGGCTGACACTGAAGCTTTCTTT.

The chain has TRBV6-5 and TRBJ2-7; possibly TRBD1 for D (5 bases). Germline V gene sequence: CDR1 MNHEY, CDR2 SVGAGI. The CDR3 has 14 residues. Trimming removed 0 bases at V and 3 bases at J, with 9 bases between. CDR3 nucleotide sequence: TGTGCCAGCAGTTACTCCGGACATAACTACGAGCAGTACTTC. Translating gives CASSYSGHNYEQYF.

The chain has TRBV27 and TRBJ2-1, with 10 positions matching TRBD2. CDR3 length equals 16 residues. V was clipped by 4 bases and J by 5 bases; unmatched bases: 8. From germline, CDR1 is MNHEY and CDR2 SMNVEV (reference sequence). CDR3 amino acids: CASSSPGTSDDNEQFF. The CDR3, as DNA: TGTGCCAGCAGTTCCCCGGGGACTAGCGATGACAATGAGCAGTTCTTC.

The sample holds one count of this clone. The rearrangement joins TRBV18 to TRBJ2-1; 10 nucleotides line up with TRBD1. The CDR3 contains 16 residues. Trimming removed 2 bases from V and 2 bases from J; junction bases left unmatched: 3. CDR1 and CDR2 from the germline V gene are KGHSH and LQKENI. The CDR3 DNA is TGTGCCAGCTCACCAGGGGACAGGGGCGCCTACAATGAGCAGTTCTTC. This sequence encodes CASSPGDRGAYNEQFF.

This sequence joins TRBV4-2 and TRBJ2-2, with 14 bases aligning to TRBD2. The length of the CDR3 is 18 residues. V dropped 0 bases and J dropped 7; count of bases not matched to a gene: 7. The germline gives CDR1 LGHNA, CDR2 YNFKEQ. CDR3 DNA sequence: TGTGCCAGCAGCCAAGACCCGACTAGCGGGAGGGGTGGCGGGGAGCTGTTTTTT. Residues: CASSQDPTSGRGGGELFF.

V is TRBV10-1 and J is TRBJ1-3; TRBD1 agrees at 7 bases. This CDR3 is built from 15 residues. V trimming: 4 bases; J trimming: 4 bases; junction bases outside the gene matches: 7. CDR1 is WNHNN and CDR2 is SYGVQD in the germline V gene (reference sequence). The CDR3 sequence: CASSGNRGSGNTIYF. The CDR3 DNA sequence: TGCGCCAGCAGTGGGAACAGGGGTTCGGGAAACACCATATATTTT.

The gene calls are TRBV28 and TRBJ2-5; TRBD2 agrees at 10 bases. J was trimmed by 4 bases and V by 8 bases; bases with no gene match: 10. Germline loops: CDR1 MDHEN, CDR2 SYDVKM. This CDR3 region has 15 residues. In DNA form, the CDR3 reads TGTGCCAGCTCGACAGCGGGAGGGCTGGCAGAGACCCAGTACTTC. Amino acid sequence: CASSTAGGLAETQYF. The full variable domain, in which reference TRBV28 and TRBJ2-5 provide the parts outside the CDR3, is DVKVTQSSRYLVKRTGEKVFLECVQDMDHENMFWYRQDPGLGLRLIYFSYDVKMKEKGDIPEGYSVSREKKERFSLILESASTNQTSMYLCASSTAGGLAETQYFGPGTRLLVL.

V and J are TRBV29-1 and TRBJ2-7, with D tentatively TRBD2 (6 bases). Germline V CDR1 and CDR2: SQVTM, ANQGSEA. V was clipped by 1 base and J by 0 bases, with 16 bases between them. This CDR3 contains 16 residues. The CDR3 DNA reads TGCAGCGTTGAAGCCTCGGGACTCTTTTCCTCCTACGAGCAGTACTTC. Translating it yields CSVEASGLFSSYEQYF.

The chain recombines TRBV19 with TRBJ1-2, with 9 bases matching TRBD1. Losses at the gene ends were 6 bases for V and 8 bases for J; bases not matched to a gene: 13. From germline, CDR1 is LNHDA and CDR2 SQIVND (reference sequence). CDR3 length equals 15 residues. CDR3 nucleotide sequence: TGTGCCAGTAGCCGTACAGGGGGCACGGATTCGGGCTACACCTTC. Protein: CASSRTGGTDSGYTF.

J is TRBJ2-1 and V is TRBV15; the match to TRBD2 covers 14 bases. Trimming cost V 1 base and J 10 bases; bases outside gene matches: 0. Germline V gene lookup returns CDR1 LNHNV and CDR2 YYDKDF (reference sequence). There are 14 residues in the CDR3. The DNA for the CDR3 is TGTGCCACCAGCAGAGGGACTAGCGGGAGGGAGCAGTTCTTC. Its translation is CATSRGTSGREQFF.

This clone occurred a few times. This chain connects TRBV2 to TRBJ2-7; no clear D. The germline gives CDR1 SNHLY, CDR2 FYNNEI. V was clipped by 4 bases and J by 0 bases, with 10 bases between them. This CDR3 comprises 14 residues. The CDR3, as DNA: TGTGCCAGCAGTGTTCGCGGAGCCTCCTACGAGCAGTACTTC. Its protein is CASSVRGASYEQYF.

The chain has TRBV5-1 and TRBJ2-1; 12 bases map to TRBD2. Per germline, CDR1 SGHRS and CDR2 YFSETQ. V dropped 4 bases and J dropped 4; count of bases not matched to a gene: 9. The CDR3 has 17 amino acids. Here the CDR3 DNA reads TGCGCCAGCAGCCTGAGGACTAGCGGGACCCTTTACAATGAGCAGTTCTTC. It codes for CASSLRTSGTLYNEQFF.